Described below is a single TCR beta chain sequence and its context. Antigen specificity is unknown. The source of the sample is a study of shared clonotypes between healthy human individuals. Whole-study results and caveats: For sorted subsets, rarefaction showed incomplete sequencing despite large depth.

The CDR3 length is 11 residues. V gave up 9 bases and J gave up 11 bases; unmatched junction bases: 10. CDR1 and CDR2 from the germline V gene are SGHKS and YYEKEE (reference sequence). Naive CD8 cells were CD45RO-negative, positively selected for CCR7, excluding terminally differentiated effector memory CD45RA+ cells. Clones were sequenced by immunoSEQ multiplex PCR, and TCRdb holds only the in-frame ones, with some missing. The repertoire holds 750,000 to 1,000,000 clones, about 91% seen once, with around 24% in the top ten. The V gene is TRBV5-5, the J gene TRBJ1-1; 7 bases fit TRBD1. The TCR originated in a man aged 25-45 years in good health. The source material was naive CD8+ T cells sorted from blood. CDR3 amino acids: CATVDRFSAFF. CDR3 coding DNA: TGTGCCACCGTGGACAGGTTTTCGGCTTTCTTT.